The clone carrying this TCR beta chain was seen many times. The sample comes from a study of blood T cells in healthy people across ages. Background on the study: Roughly one uniquely barcoded beta molecule per two T cells was captured.

Sample-barcoded 5' priming and a J-beta primer mix drove a second PCR of roughly 6 to 12 cycles. TCRdb itself ran the 5' RACE reads through MiXCR, one entry per CDR3 protein. The repertoire has around 1.7 million distinct CDR3 sequences, under 30% of them found once; the top ten carry over 7%. Looked up from germline, CDR1 is MGHRA and CDR2 is YSYEKL. This CDR3 is built from 15 residues. The V end lost 2 bases, the J end lost 1 base, and 10 bases lay between the germline ends. Input material: blood. The clonotype was recovered from a woman under 40 in good health. The V and J genes are TRBV4-1 and TRBJ2-3; perhaps TRBD2 as D (5 bases). CDR3 protein: CASSQSSLGTDTQYF. The CDR3 DNA follows: TGCGCCAGCAGCCAATCTAGCCTCGGCACAGATACGCAGTATTTT.